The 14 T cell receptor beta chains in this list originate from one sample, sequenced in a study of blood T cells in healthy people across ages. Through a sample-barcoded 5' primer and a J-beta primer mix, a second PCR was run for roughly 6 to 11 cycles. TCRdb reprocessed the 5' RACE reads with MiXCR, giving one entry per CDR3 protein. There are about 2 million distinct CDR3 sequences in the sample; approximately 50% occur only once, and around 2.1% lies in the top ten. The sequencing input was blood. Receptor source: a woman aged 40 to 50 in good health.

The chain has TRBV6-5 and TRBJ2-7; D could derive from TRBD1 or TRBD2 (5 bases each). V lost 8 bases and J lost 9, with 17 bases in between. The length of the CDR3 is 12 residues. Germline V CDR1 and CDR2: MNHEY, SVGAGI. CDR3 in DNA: TGTGCCAGCGGCGAAGTCCTTGGGGGGCAGTACTTC. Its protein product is CASGEVLGGQYF.

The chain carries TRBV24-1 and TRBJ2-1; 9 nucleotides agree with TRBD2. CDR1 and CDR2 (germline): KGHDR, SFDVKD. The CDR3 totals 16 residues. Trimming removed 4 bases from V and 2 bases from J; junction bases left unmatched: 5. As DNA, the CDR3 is TGTGCCACCAGTGAAGATGCTAGCGGGGCCTACAATGAGCAGTTCTTC. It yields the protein CATSEDASGAYNEQFF.

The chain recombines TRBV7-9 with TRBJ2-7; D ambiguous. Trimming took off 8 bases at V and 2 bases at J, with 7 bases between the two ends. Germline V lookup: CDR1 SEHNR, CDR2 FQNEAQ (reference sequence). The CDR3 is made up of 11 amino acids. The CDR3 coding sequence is TGTGCCAGCTATGATACCTACGAGCAGTACTTC. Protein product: CASYDTYEQYF.

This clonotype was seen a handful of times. DNA of the CDR3: TGTGCCAGCAGCTCACGGGAGTACAAAGAGACCCAGTACTTC. This encodes CASSSREYKETQYF. The chain couples TRBV7-9 to TRBJ2-5; perhaps TRBD2 as D (6 bases). CDR1 is SEHNR and CDR2 is FQNEAQ in the germline V gene (reference sequence). V lost 4 bases to trimming and J lost 3 bases, with 12 bases between them. The CDR3 extends over 14 amino acids.

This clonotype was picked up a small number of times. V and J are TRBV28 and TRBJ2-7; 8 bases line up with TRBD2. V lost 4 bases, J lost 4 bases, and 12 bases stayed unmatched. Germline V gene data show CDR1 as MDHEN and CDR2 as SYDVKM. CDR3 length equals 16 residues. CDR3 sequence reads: CASSCGGPHDRYEQYF. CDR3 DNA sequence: TGTGCCAGCAGTTGCGGGGGGCCCCACGACCGATACGAGCAGTACTTC.

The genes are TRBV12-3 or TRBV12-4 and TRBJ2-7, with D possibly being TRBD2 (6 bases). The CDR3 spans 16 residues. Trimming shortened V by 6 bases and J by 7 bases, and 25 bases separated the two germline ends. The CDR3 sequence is CASSRGGFDTLGEQYF. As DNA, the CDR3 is TGTGCCAGCAGCCGTGGGGGGTTCGACACCCTGGGGGAGCAGTACTTC.

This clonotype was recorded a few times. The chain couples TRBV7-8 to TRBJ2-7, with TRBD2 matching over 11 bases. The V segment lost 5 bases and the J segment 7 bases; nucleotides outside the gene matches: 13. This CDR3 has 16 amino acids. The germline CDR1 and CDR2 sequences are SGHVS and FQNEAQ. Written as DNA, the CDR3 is TGTGCCAGCAGCCACCGGACTAGCGGGTTCGATCGGGAGCAGTACTTC. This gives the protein CASSHRTSGFDREQYF.

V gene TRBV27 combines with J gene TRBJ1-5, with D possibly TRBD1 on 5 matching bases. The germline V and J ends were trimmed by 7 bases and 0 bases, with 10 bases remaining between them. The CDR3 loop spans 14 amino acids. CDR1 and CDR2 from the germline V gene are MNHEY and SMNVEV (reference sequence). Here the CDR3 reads CASNRDHSNQPQHF. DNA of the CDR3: TGTGCCAGCAACCGGGACCATAGCAATCAGCCCCAGCATTTT.

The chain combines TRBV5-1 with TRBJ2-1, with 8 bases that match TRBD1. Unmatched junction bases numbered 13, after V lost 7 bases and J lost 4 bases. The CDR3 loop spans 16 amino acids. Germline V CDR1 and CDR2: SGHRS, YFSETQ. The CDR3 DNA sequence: TGCGCCAGCTGGAGGGGAGCAGGGGGCATGTACAATGAGCAGTTCTTC. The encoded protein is CASWRGAGGMYNEQFF.

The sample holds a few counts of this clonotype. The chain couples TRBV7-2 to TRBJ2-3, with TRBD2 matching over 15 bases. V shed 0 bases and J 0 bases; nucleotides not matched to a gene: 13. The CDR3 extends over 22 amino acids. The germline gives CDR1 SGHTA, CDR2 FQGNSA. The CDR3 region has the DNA TGTGCCAGCAGCTTAGCCCGCCGTGGACTAGCGGGGGGGCTTACTAGCACAGATACGCAGTATTTT. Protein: CASSLARRGLAGGLTSTDTQYF.

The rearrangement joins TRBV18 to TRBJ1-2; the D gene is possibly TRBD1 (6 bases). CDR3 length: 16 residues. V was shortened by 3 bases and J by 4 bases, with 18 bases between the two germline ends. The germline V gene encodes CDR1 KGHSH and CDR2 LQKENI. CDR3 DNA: TGTGCCAGCTCACCGCAATGGGACACTGGGGCCTATGGCTACACCTTC. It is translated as CASSPQWDTGAYGYTF.

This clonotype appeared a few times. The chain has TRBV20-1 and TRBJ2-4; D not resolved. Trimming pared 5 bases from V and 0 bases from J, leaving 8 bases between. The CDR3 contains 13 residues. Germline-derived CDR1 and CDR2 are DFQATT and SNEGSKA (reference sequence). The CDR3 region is CSAERGAKNIQYF. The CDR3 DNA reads TGCAGTGCTGAACGAGGAGCCAAAAACATTCAGTACTTC.

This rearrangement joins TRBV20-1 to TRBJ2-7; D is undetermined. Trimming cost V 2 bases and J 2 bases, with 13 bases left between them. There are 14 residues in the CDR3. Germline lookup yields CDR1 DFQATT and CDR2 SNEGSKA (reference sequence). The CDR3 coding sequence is TGCAGTGCTAGATCCACGGGCTCCCCCTACGAGCAGTACTTC. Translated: CSARSTGSPYEQYF.

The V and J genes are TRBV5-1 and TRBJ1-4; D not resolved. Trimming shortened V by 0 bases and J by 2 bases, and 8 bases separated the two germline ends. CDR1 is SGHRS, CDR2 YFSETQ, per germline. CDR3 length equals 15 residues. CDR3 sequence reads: CASSLGGITNEKLFF. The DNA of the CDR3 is TGCGCCAGCAGCTTGGGAGGCATCACTAATGAAAAACTGTTTTTT.